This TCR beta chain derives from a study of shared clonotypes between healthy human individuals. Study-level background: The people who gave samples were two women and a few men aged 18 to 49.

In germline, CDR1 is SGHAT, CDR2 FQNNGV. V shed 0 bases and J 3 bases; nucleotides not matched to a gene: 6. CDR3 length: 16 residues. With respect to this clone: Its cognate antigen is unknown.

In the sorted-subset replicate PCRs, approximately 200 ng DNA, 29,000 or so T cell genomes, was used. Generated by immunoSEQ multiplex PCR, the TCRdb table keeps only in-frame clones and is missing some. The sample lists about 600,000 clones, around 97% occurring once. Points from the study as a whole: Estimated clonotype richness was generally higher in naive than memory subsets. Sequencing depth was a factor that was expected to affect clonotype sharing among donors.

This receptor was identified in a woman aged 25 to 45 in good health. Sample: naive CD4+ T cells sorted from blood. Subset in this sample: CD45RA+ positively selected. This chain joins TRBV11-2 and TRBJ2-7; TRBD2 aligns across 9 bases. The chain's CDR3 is CASSLDRGSGSYEQYF. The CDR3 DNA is TGTGCCAGCAGCTTAGATCGGGGTAGCGGGAGCTACGAGCAGTACTTC.